This is a list of T cell receptor beta chains from one sample in a study of cytomegalovirus exposure and HLA in healthy donors. Using immunoSEQ multiplex PCR, the repertoire was profiled, and TCRdb retains in-frame clones only, with some absent. The sample shows about 210,000 clones, roughly 90% of them seen only once. Sequencing was performed on PBMCs. These receptors all stem from a young woman in good health and CMV-seronegative. Both conserved end residues are trimmed from each CDR3. The order of the fields is CDR3 length, J gene, V gene, D gene, CDR3 protein. A D gene is named only where the DNA matches it firmly.

len: 11
j_gene: TRBJ2-7
v_gene: TRBV7-9
d_gene: .
CDR3aa: ASGWWGGSEQY

len: 13
j_gene: TRBJ2-5
v_gene: TRBV28
d_gene: TRBD1
CDR3aa: ASSPSTGGIKTQY

len: 11
j_gene: TRBJ2-7
v_gene: TRBV7-2
d_gene: TRBD2
CDR3aa: ASSLAGHYEQY

len: 15
j_gene: TRBJ2-1
v_gene: TRBV27
d_gene: .
CDR3aa: ASSLSVGIPSYNEQF

len: 12
j_gene: TRBJ1-2
v_gene: TRBV6-1
d_gene: TRBD1
CDR3aa: ASRVQGPSYGYT

len: 11
j_gene: TRBJ2-7
v_gene: TRBV2
d_gene: .
CDR3aa: ASTREGYNEQY

len: 15
j_gene: TRBJ2-1
v_gene: TRBV19
d_gene: TRBD2
CDR3aa: ASSIFLSGGLYNEQF

len: 13
j_gene: TRBJ1-2
v_gene: TRBV6-1
d_gene: .
CDR3aa: ASEGIGSSDYGYT

len: 12
j_gene: TRBJ1-1
v_gene: TRBV28
d_gene: .
CDR3aa: ASSFLGGVTEAF

len: 13
j_gene: TRBJ2-5
v_gene: TRBV18
d_gene: TRBD1
CDR3aa: ASSLATGGQETQY

len: 10
j_gene: TRBJ1-1
v_gene: TRBV5-4
d_gene: .
CDR3aa: ATGVGGTEAF

len: 11
j_gene: TRBJ1-4
v_gene: TRBV19
d_gene: .
CDR3aa: ASSLDRNEKLF

len: 14
j_gene: TRBJ2-4
v_gene: TRBV5-4
d_gene: .
CDR3aa: ASSSPSNLAKNIQY

len: 15
j_gene: TRBJ2-3
v_gene: TRBV7-6
d_gene: TRBD2
CDR3aa: ASSSHLGLAGTDTQY

len: 13
j_gene: TRBJ1-5
v_gene: TRBV6-1
d_gene: TRBD1
CDR3aa: ASRARRQGDQPQH

len: 13
j_gene: TRBJ2-7
v_gene: TRBV5-1
d_gene: TRBD1
CDR3aa: ASSGGQGSSYEQY

len: 12
j_gene: TRBJ2-2
v_gene: TRBV5-4
d_gene: .
CDR3aa: ASSLAERAGELF

len: 13
j_gene: TRBJ1-2
v_gene: TRBV7-9
d_gene: TRBD1
CDR3aa: ASSLSDRGHYGYT

len: 12
j_gene: TRBJ2-7
v_gene: TRBV14
d_gene: .
CDR3aa: ASSLGTAFYEQY

len: 13
j_gene: TRBJ1-1
v_gene: TRBV19
d_gene: .
CDR3aa: ASSTRQARNTEAF

len: 10
j_gene: TRBJ2-1
v_gene: TRBV5-8
d_gene: TRBD1
CDR3aa: ASRVTGLEQF

len: 15
j_gene: TRBJ2-7
v_gene: TRBV11-2
d_gene: TRBD1
CDR3aa: ASSPFFRGQGFSEQY

len: 11
j_gene: TRBJ2-1
v_gene: TRBV27
d_gene: .
CDR3aa: ASKDSLGSEQF

len: 9
j_gene: TRBJ1-2
v_gene: TRBV28
d_gene: .
CDR3aa: ASSSGYGYT

len: 16
j_gene: TRBJ2-4
v_gene: TRBV4-1
d_gene: TRBD2
CDR3aa: ASSQGRPSGLAKNIQY

len: 11
j_gene: TRBJ2-7
v_gene: TRBV28
d_gene: .
CDR3aa: ASRTSSSYEQY

len: 13
j_gene: TRBJ2-5
v_gene: TRBV5-1
d_gene: TRBD1
CDR3aa: ASSTGDRGSETQY

len: 13
j_gene: TRBJ1-5
v_gene: TRBV7-6
d_gene: TRBD1
CDR3aa: ASSERRDSYQPQH

len: 15
j_gene: TRBJ2-1
v_gene: TRBV27
d_gene: TRBD2
CDR3aa: ASSARLAGGLYNEQF

len: 14
j_gene: TRBJ2-1
v_gene: TRBV5-6
d_gene: .
CDR3aa: ASSWEGRGGHNEQF

len: 13
j_gene: TRBJ2-1
v_gene: TRBV18
d_gene: .
CDR3aa: ASSPGASSYNEQF

len: 11
j_gene: TRBJ2-7
v_gene: TRBV5-7
d_gene: TRBD1
CDR3aa: ASSRRTGDEQY

len: 15
j_gene: TRBJ2-7
v_gene: TRBV2
d_gene: TRBD2
CDR3aa: ASREGTSGRASYEQY

len: 14
j_gene: TRBJ2-6
v_gene: TRBV5-5
d_gene: TRBD2
CDR3aa: ASGDPSGAGANVLT

len: 12
j_gene: TRBJ2-5
v_gene: TRBV7-7
d_gene: .
CDR3aa: ASTLRGSQETQY

len: 14
j_gene: TRBJ2-6
v_gene: TRBV5-6
d_gene: .
CDR3aa: ASSLVTSSGANVLT

len: 12
j_gene: TRBJ2-3
v_gene: TRBV2
d_gene: .
CDR3aa: ASSSGRGTDTQY

len: 14
j_gene: TRBJ1-6
v_gene: TRBV6-1
d_gene: TRBD1
CDR3aa: ASSVLGTGKKSPLH

len: 14
j_gene: TRBJ2-1
v_gene: TRBV27
d_gene: .
CDR3aa: ASQSGIRIMYNEQF

len: 12
j_gene: TRBJ2-5
v_gene: TRBV7-8
d_gene: TRBD1
CDR3aa: ASSQGQGMETQY

len: 13
j_gene: TRBJ2-3
v_gene: TRBV9
d_gene: TRBD2
CDR3aa: ASSVTPTSADTQY

len: 17
j_gene: TRBJ2-5
v_gene: TRBV6-1
d_gene: TRBD1
CDR3aa: ASSEERSGTGWYQETQY

len: 11
j_gene: TRBJ2-7
v_gene: TRBV11-2
d_gene: .
CDR3aa: ASSFSGGYEQY

len: 11
j_gene: TRBJ2-7
v_gene: TRBV6-6
d_gene: .
CDR3aa: ASSYASIYEQY

len: 12
j_gene: TRBJ1-1
v_gene: TRBV5-1
d_gene: TRBD1
CDR3aa: ASSPGGVSTEAF

len: 17
j_gene: TRBJ2-2
v_gene: TRBV4-1
d_gene: TRBD1
CDR3aa: ASSQIRVTGGMNTGELF

len: 12
j_gene: TRBJ1-4
v_gene: TRBV5-1
d_gene: TRBD1
CDR3aa: ASRQTGGDEKLF

len: 14
j_gene: TRBJ2-2
v_gene: TRBV7-9
d_gene: TRBD1
CDR3aa: ASSSWTGVSTGELF

len: 13
j_gene: TRBJ2-7
v_gene: TRBV5-1
d_gene: .
CDR3aa: ASSLPSVSSYEQY

len: 13
j_gene: TRBJ2-1
v_gene: TRBV19
d_gene: TRBD2
CDR3aa: ASSIDAGLGDEQF

len: 15
j_gene: TRBJ2-2
v_gene: TRBV27
d_gene: TRBD2
CDR3aa: ASRPVAGGPNTGELF

len: 12
j_gene: TRBJ2-3
v_gene: TRBV2
d_gene: TRBD2
CDR3aa: ASSLTAGGDTQY

len: 10
j_gene: TRBJ2-2
v_gene: TRBV2
d_gene: .
CDR3aa: ATLSSAGELF

len: 9
j_gene: TRBJ1-2
v_gene: TRBV29-1
d_gene: .
CDR3aa: SVEQGHGYT

len: 11
j_gene: TRBJ2-1
v_gene: TRBV5-4
d_gene: .
CDR3aa: ASSLDRYNEQF

len: 12
j_gene: TRBJ2-3
v_gene: TRBV11-3
d_gene: .
CDR3aa: ASSYRRGADTQY